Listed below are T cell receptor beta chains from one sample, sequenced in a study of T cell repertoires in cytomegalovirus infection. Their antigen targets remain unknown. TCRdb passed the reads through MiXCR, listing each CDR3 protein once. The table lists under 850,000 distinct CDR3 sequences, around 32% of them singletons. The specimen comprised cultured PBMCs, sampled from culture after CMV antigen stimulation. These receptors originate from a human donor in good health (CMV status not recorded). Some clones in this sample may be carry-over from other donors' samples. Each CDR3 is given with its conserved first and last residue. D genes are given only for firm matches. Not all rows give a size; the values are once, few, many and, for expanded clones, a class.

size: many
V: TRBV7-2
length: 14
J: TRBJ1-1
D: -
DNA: TGTGCCAGCAGCTTAGTCCAGGGCTCAACTGAAGCTTTCTTT
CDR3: CASSLVQGSTEAFF

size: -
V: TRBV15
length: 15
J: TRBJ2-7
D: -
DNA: TGTGCCACCAGCAGAGATCGGGTCAGCTCCTACGAGCAGTACTTC
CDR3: CATSRDRVSSYEQYF

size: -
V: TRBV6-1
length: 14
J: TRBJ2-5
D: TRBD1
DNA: TGTGCCAGCAGTTCCCCAGGGGGTTGGGAGACCCAGTACTTC
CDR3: CASSSPGGWETQYF

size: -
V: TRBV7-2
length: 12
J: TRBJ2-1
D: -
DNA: TGTGCCAGCAGCTTAGAGGGAGATGAGCAGTTCTTC
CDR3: CASSLEGDEQFF

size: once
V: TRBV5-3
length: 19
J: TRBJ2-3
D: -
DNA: TGTGCCAGCAGCTTGAAGTTGGGACCCTTACTCTCTAGCACAGATACGCAGTATTTT
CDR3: CASSLKLGPLLSSTDTQYF

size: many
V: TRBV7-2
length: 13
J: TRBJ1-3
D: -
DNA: TGTGCCAGCAGCTCTAGGGAGGGGAACACCATATATTTT
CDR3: CASSSREGNTIYF

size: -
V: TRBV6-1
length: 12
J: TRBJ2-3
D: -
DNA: TGTGCCAGCAGTAAAGACAGAGATACGCAGTATTTT
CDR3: CASSKDRDTQYF

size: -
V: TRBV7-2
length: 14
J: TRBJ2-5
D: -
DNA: TGTGCCAGCAGCGTCGGCCCAACGAGGGAGACCCAGTACTTC
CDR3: CASSVGPTRETQYF

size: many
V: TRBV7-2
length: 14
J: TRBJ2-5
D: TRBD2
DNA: TGTGCCAGCCAGCGGGGGGGGTGGCAAGAGACCCAGTACTTC
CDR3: CASQRGGWQETQYF

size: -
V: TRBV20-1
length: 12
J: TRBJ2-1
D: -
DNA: TGCAGTGCCACAGGAACCAACAATGAGCAGTTCTTC
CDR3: CSATGTNNEQFF

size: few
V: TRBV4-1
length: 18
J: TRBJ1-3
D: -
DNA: TGCGCCACCGTTATATTACCGGCCCGAGGGGTCTCTGGAAACACCATATATTTT
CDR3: CATVILPARGVSGNTIYF

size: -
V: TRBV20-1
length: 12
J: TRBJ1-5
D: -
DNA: TGCAGTGCTAGTGTGGGGGGAGGGCCCCAGCATTTT
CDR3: CSASVGGGPQHF

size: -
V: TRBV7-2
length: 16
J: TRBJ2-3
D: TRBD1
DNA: TGTGCCAGCAGCCTAGGCCGGGACAGGGGCACAGATACGCAGTATTTT
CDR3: CASSLGRDRGTDTQYF